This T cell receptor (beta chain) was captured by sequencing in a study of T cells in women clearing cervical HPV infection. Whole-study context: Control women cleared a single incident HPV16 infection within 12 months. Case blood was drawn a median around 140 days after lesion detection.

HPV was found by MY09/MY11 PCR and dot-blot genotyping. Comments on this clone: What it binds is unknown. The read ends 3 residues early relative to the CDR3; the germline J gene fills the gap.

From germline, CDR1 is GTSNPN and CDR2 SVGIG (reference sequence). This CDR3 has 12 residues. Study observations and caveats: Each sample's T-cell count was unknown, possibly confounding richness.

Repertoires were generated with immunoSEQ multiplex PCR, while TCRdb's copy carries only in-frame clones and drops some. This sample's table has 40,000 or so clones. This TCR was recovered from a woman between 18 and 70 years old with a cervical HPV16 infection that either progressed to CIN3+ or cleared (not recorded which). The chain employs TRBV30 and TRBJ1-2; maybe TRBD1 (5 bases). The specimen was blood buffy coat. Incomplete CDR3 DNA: TGTGCCTGGACCACTTCGGACATAGGC. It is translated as CAWTTSDIG. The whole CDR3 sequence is CAWTTSDIGYTF. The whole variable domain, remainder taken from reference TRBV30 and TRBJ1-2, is SQTIHQWPATLVQPVGSPLSLECTVEGTSNPNLYWYRQAAGRGLQLLFYSVGIGQISSEVPQNLSASRPQDRQFILSSKKLLLSDSGFYLCAWTTSDIGYTFGSGTRLTVV.